This T cell receptor (beta chain) was captured by sequencing in a study of T cells in localized non-small cell lung cancer. Profiling relied on immunoSEQ multiplex PCR, and the TCRdb table lists in-frame clones only, not all of them. The data contain 30,000 to 45,000 clones, under 90% of them singletons. The study, taken as a whole, reports: Uninvolved adjacent lung, not tumor, had the highest T cell clonality. Only one tumor region was sequenced, so heterogeneity remains possible. Among the top 100 tumor clones, a median approximately 60 appeared in adjacent lung.

The germline CDR1 and CDR2 sequences are SGHVS and FNYEAQ. V shed 5 bases and J 12 bases; nucleotides not matched to a gene: 7. The CDR3 length is 12 residues. With respect to this clone: The antigen is not known.

Here the sequenced sample was peripheral blood mononuclear cells, taken before any cancer treatment. The sequence came from an older male donor with stage II lung adenocarcinoma. The rearrangement links TRBV7-6 to TRBJ2-7; 10 bases fit TRBD2. CDR3 loop: CASSPTSGRPYF. Written as DNA, the CDR3 is TGTGCCAGCAGCCCGACTAGCGGGCGCCCGTACTTC.